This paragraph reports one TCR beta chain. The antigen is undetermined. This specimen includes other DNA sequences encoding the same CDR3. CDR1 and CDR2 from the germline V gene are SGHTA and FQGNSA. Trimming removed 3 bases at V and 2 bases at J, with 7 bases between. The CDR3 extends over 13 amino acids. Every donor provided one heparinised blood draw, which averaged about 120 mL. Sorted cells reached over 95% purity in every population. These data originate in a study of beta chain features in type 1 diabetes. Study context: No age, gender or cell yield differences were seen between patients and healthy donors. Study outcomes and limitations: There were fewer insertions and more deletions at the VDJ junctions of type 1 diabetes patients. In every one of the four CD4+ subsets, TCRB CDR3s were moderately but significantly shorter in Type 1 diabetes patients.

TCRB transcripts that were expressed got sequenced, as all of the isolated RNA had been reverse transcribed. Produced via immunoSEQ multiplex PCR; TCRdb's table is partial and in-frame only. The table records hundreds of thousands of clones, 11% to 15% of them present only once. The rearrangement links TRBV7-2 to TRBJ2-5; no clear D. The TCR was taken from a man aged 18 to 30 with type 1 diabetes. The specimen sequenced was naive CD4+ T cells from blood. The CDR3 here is CASSLALQETQYF. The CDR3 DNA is TGTGCCAGCAGCTTGGCACTTCAAGAGACCCAGTACTTC.